This T cell receptor (beta chain) was identified during a study of T cell responses to AZD1222 COVID-19 vaccine. Study conclusions and caveats: The donors showed a predominance of white British ancestry and of females, with possible underestimation of clonal diversity. At study baseline, merely a handful of AZD1222 recipients were seropositive. Receipt of two AZD1222 doses was followed by a rise in Spike-specific TCR breadth and depth. Nearly half of the spike-specific TCRs reportedly recognize variant regions that carry no mutations.

To note about this clone: What it binds is unknown.

Germline CDR1 reads ENHRY; CDR2 reads SYGVKD. V shed 10 bases, J shed 1 base, and the junction held 10 bases outside the gene matches. The CDR3 totals 15 residues. Profiled with immunoSEQ multiplex PCR; TCRdb holds only in-frame clones, not every one. The sample lists roughly 79,000 clones; around four fifths were seen once. The clonotype originates from an adult in good health. Sequencing used peripheral blood, obtained on day 0 of AZD1222 vaccination. The V call is TRBV10-3, the J call TRBJ2-1; 7 positions match TRBD1. CDR3 nucleotides: TGTGCCACCAGGGACAGCACTCGTTCCTACAATGAGCAGTTCTTC. This codes for CATRDSTRSYNEQFF.